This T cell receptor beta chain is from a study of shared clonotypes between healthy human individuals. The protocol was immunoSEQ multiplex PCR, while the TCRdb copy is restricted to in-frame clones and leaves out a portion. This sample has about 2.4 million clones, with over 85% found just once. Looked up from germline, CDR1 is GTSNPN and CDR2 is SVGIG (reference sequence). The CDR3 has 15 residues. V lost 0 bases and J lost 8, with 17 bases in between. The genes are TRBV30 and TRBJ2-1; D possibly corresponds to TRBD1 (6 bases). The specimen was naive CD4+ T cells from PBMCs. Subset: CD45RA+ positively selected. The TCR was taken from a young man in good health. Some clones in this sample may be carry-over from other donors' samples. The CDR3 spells CAWSVGQSGADEQFF. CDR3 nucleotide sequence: TGTGCCTGGAGTGTAGGACAGTCCGGGGCCGATGAGCAGTTCTTC. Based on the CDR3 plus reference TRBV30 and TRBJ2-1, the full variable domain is SQTIHQWPATLVQPVGSPLSLECTVEGTSNPNLYWYRQAAGRGLQLLFYSVGIGQISSEVPQNLSASRPQDRQFILSSKKLLLSDSGFYLCAWSVGQSGADEQFFGPGTRLTVL.